This T cell receptor beta chain came from a study of metastatic and nonmetastatic thyroid tumors. In the study overall: Malignant and benign thyroid patients had repertoires compared in peripheral blood and tumor or nodule tissue.

Study-wide results and limits: According to reports, the diversity of TCR beta was significantly higher in malignant thyroid tumors than in benign nodules, and this held in both blood and tumor samples.

All patients were untreated before thyroid surgery. TCRdb re-clonotyped the PCR reads via MiXCR. The table lists 13,000 or so clones, about 26% of them singletons. As regards this clone: Its antigen remains unidentified.

This CDR3 comprises 14 residues. Unmatched junction bases numbered 8, after V lost 7 bases and J lost 7 bases. In germline, CDR1 is MNHEY, CDR2 SMNVEV (reference sequence). Sequenced: tumor tissue. The rearrangement uses TRBV27 and TRBJ2-3, with 10 bases lining up with TRBD2. The clonotype originates from a female donor with papillary thyroid cancer or a benign thyroid nodule (not recorded which). Some clones in this sample may be carry-over from other donors' samples. This CDR3 reads CASTPPAGGNTQYF. As DNA, the CDR3 is TGTGCCAGCACCCCCCCAGCGGGGGGGAATACGCAGTATTTT.